This T cell receptor (beta chain) was obtained from a study of CD8+CD57+ T cells in acquired aplastic anemia (dated by TCRdb to 2017 to 2018). A note on the overall study: DNA extracted from sorted CD4+ and CD8+ cells had a mean of approximately 3.5 ug, with a range of roughly 0.18 to 27.4 ug. CD8+CD57+ expansion was defined as a frequency above the mean frequency observed in healthy subjects. The research as a whole found: No significant difference in CD8+ Simpson's diversity was found between patients and healthy controls (P=0.060). Twenty-nine CD8+ CDR3 sequences were found in both patients and controls but appeared to be highly expressed in patients and within the immunodominant clones of the patients.

Genomic DNA was used as template for profiling of TCR beta VDJ combinations and CDR3 sequences. An Illumina HiSeq 2000 was the platform used for TCR repertoire sequencing. Concerning the study's data processing: Repertoires were assessed using TRBV/TRBJ rearrangement plots, CDR3 size and DJ length profiles, and Simpson's diversity index. Whichever DNA sequence was most abundant in the deep sequencing data was defined as the immunodominant clone. CDR3 amino acid sequences were checked for sharing across subjects and were also compared against the VDJdb database and published repertoires. TCRdb trimmed public reads at Q25 via fastp, called clones via MiXCR and kept in-frame beta chains. Records with the same CDR3 protein are collapsed into one entry carrying the most frequent genes and DNA. TCRdb, rather than the study authors, made the V and J calls. In this sample the table shows more than 150,000 distinct CDR3 sequences, around 50% of which occur a single time. Of the sample, around 13% is held by the ten largest clones.

The germline V gene (reference sequence) provides CDR1 DFQATT and CDR2 SNEGSKA. The CDR3 contains 15 residues, cysteine and phenylalanine counted. Just the 45-base CDR3 DNA is kept, in frame starting at base 1. From V the trimming removes 3 bases and from J it removes 7 bases, while the gene matches leave 11 bases of the junction unaccounted for. Expansion of CD8+CD57+ cells had been shown by flow cytometry in the patients chosen for sequencing. Severe acquired aplastic anemia was diagnosed in all patients according to International Study of Aplastic Anemia and Agranulocytosis and Camitta criteria. At the time blood was sampled, none of the patients had received any therapy. In the study, sorted CD4+ and CD8+ blood T cells from patients with severe aplastic anemia and from healthy subjects underwent deep sequencing of TCR repertoires. Patients were enrolled in the USA under clinicaltrials.gov protocols 00001620, 01623167, 00001397, 00071045, 00081523 and 00961064. Ficoll-Paque density gradient centrifugation was used to isolate peripheral blood mononuclear cells. Before DNA was extracted, CD4+ and CD8+ T cells were sorted using either FACS or magnetic beads.

With respect to this clonotype: Its antigen specificity is not known. No qualities accompany the bases; no much larger clone lies one base away.

The sequencing sample was made of sorted CD4+, CD8+, or CD8+CD57+ T cells (not recorded which) from PBMCs. The receptor comes from a human donor with aplastic anemia. The rearranged chain carries TRBV20-1 and TRBJ2-1; TRBD1 matches 8 bases in the middle. The CDR3 region: CSASDRGGSMNEQFF. The DNA sequence reads TGCAGTGCTAGCGACAGGGGTGGGTCGATGAATGAGCAGTTCTTC.